The clone carrying this TCR beta chain was observed a few times. Antigen: not known. The V end was cut by 8 bases, the J end by 1 base, with 20 bases between. Germline values: CDR1 MDHEN, CDR2 SYDVKM. CDR3 length: 16 residues. This sample stems from a study of T cell responses to AZD1222 COVID-19 vaccine. Measured with immunoSEQ multiplex PCR; TCRdb has only the in-frame clones, and not every one. Of 150,000 to 200,000 clones in the sample, 90% to 95% were seen once. Broader study findings: Distributed over spike, vaccine-associated CD4 TCRs predominated at 160-218 and 743-854. Baseline serostatus was positive in only a handful of AZD1222 recipients. Spike-specific TCRs gained breadth and depth after people received two AZD1222 doses.

Sequences were derived from peripheral blood, sampled 28 days after the second AZD1222 dose. The origin of this receptor is an adult who received the AZD1222 COVID-19 vaccine. The chain has TRBV28 and TRBJ1-2; D is possibly TRBD1 (6 bases). CDR3 bases: TGTGCCAGCCGCGTCAAGGGGGGGAGGGTTAACTATGGCTACACCTTC. It encodes CASRVKGGRVNYGYTF.